The source of this T cell receptor beta chain is a study of technical replicates of blood from a few donors. The protocol was immunoSEQ multiplex PCR, while the TCRdb copy is restricted to in-frame clones and leaves out a portion. The sample holds about 80,000 clones, about 94% seen once. There are 10 residues in the CDR3. Germline lookup yields CDR1 GTSNPN and CDR2 SVGIG (reference sequence). Trimming cost V 6 bases and J 9 bases, with 11 bases left between them. The sequencing input was T cells isolated from PBMCs. The chain carries TRBV30 and TRBJ1-1, with a tentative D call TRBD1 (5 bases). This TCR came from a human donor in good health. The CDR3 sequence is CACSKGKAFF. CDR3 in DNA: TGTGCCTGCTCTAAGGGGAAAGCTTTCTTT. Supplemented by reference TRBV30 and TRBJ1-1, the full variable domain reads SQTIHQWPATLVQPVGSPLSLECTVEGTSNPNLYWYRQAAGRGLQLLFYSVGIGQISSEVPQNLSASRPQDRQFILSSKKLLLSDSGFYLCACSKGKAFFGQGTRLTVV.